This T cell receptor beta chain is drawn from a study of vaccination and CD4 T cells after COVID-19. Treatment defined: roughly ten-day PBMC culture with coronavirus spike peptide pools or control peptides (ViraFEST assay). CDR1 is LNHDA and CDR2 is SQIVND in the germline V gene (reference sequence). Trimming took 5 bases from V and 5 from J, leaving 18 bases between them. The CDR3 sequence is 15 residues long. Sequenced with the Oncomine TCR Beta short-read assay was DNA taken from cultured CD4+ T cells. From the PCR reads, TCRdb called clonotypes with MiXCR, one entry per CDR3 protein. Of under 25,000 distinct CDR3 sequences listed, about three fifths are singletons. Details on this clonotype: Its antigen is currently unknown.

The material sequenced was CD4+ T cells from blood, cultured in vitro. The TCR originated in a human donor who had recovered from COVID-19. This chain uses TRBV19 with TRBJ2-5; D possibly matches TRBD1 or TRBD2 (5 bases each). CDR3 nucleotides: TGTGCCAGTAGTTTGGGGGACCTCACCGGGGAGACCCAGTACTTC. Its protein is CASSLGDLTGETQYF.